This TCR beta chain was obtained from a study of T-cell reconstitution after alpha-beta-depleted transplantation in children. Points from the study as a whole: In some patients, recipient T cells and intrathymic progenitors surviving conditioning explained high day-60 diversity. About two months after transplant, alpha-beta T cells reportedly came from several hundred expanded graft clones. T-cell counts and diversity at one year following transplant were attributed mainly to newly produced T cells.

A word on this clonotype: What it binds is unknown.

V was shortened by 0 bases and J by 6 bases, with 12 bases between the two germline ends. The CDR3 is 14 residues long. CDR1 GTSNPN and CDR2 SVGIG come from the germline V gene (reference sequence). Researchers prepared the TCRbeta library using unique molecular identifiers, the study reports. TCRdb called the PCR reads again in MiXCR, with one record for every CDR3 protein. The sample includes about 980,000 distinct CDR3 sequences, under 30% of them seen just once. The source was PBMCs, mostly from graft donor cells, collected 360 days after TCRalphabeta/CD19-depleted stem cell transplant. This sequence joins TRBV30 and TRBJ1-5; weak D call: TRBD1 (5 bases). This clonotype was obtained from a boy under three years old who had a stem cell transplant for SCID, so the T cells may come from the graft donor. The CDR3 sequence is CAWSVSRARQPQHF. Here the CDR3 DNA reads TGTGCCTGGAGTGTAAGCAGGGCCCGTCAGCCCCAGCATTTT.